A selection of T cell receptor beta chains follows, all from one sample in a study of T cell responses to AZD1222 COVID-19 vaccine. Libraries were prepared by immunoSEQ multiplex PCR; TCRdb keeps only in-frame clonotypes and omits some of them. The table records around 89,000 clones, approximately 91% of them present only once. The material was peripheral blood, obtained 28 days after the second AZD1222 dose. These receptor sequences come from an adult who received the AZD1222 COVID-19 vaccine. CDR3s include the opening cysteine and the closing phenylalanine or tryptophan. A D gene is named only where the DNA matches it firmly. Clone sizes are given selectively: once, few, many, or a class where the clone is expanded.

j_call d_call clone_size v_call cdr3_aa cdr3_nt
TRBJ2-2 TRBD2 . TRBV7-9 CASSLLAGTNTGELFF TGTGCCAGCAGCTTACTAGCGGGGACGAACACCGGGGAGCTGTTTTTT
TRBJ2-3 . . TRBV30 CAWSFIGTDTQYF TGTGCCTGGAGTTTTATTGGGACAGATACGCAGTATTTT
TRBJ1-4 . . TRBV9 CASSVAPQSTNEKLFF TGTGCCAGCAGCGTAGCCCCTCAGTCAACTAATGAAAAACTGTTTTTT
TRBJ1-2 . . TRBV5-1 CASSASFYGYTF TGCGCCAGCTCCGCCTCCTTCTATGGCTACACCTTC
TRBJ2-3 . few TRBV18 CASSPYGGPTDTQYF TGTGCCAGCTCACCTTACGGGGGGCCCACAGATACGCAGTATTTT
TRBJ1-4 . . TRBV7-6 CASSLAGVPGEKLFF TGTGCCAGCAGCTTAGCGGGGGTACCCGGTGAAAAACTGTTTTTT
TRBJ1-2 . few TRBV3-1/TRBV3-2 CASSPREGVYGYTF TGTGCCAGCAGCCCCCGGGAAGGGGTCTATGGCTACACCTTC
TRBJ2-5 . . TRBV5-4 CASSLGDTPGAQETQYF TGTGCCAGCAGCCTGGGAGATACACCGGGAGCACAAGAGACCCAGTACTTC
TRBJ1-4 TRBD1 . TRBV27 CASSLKPSGGLGEKLFF TGTGCCAGCAGTTTAAAGCCCTCAGGGGGCTTGGGTGAAAAACTGTTTTTT
TRBJ2-7 . . TRBV5-1 CASSLGGTSREQYF TGCGCCAGCAGCTTAGGGGGGACCTCGAGGGAGCAGTACTTC
TRBJ2-3 . . TRBV5-4 CASSWGGTYSTDTQYF TGTGCCAGCAGCTGGGGGGGGACATACTCCACAGATACGCAGTATTTT
TRBJ1-3 . . TRBV19 CASSPGLTHTIYF TGTGCCAGTAGCCCCGGACTGACCCACACCATATATTTT
TRBJ1-1 . . TRBV11-1 CASSSLGAGTEAFF TGTGCCAGCAGCTCCCTGGGGGCTGGCACTGAAGCTTTCTTT
TRBJ1-3 . . TRBV2 CASLVGGNTIYF TGTGCCAGCCTGGTTGGCGGAAACACCATATATTTT
TRBJ1-1 . . TRBV5-1 CASSLSGVTEAFF TGCGCCAGCAGCTTGAGCGGGGTCACTGAAGCTTTCTTT
TRBJ1-1 . . TRBV4-1 CASSQPGYTEAFF TGCGCCAGCAGCCAACCAGGTTACACTGAAGCTTTCTTT
TRBJ2-2 TRBD2 . TRBV7-3 CASPSGGTGELFF TGTGCCAGCCCTAGCGGGGGGACCGGGGAGCTGTTTTTT
TRBJ1-1 . . TRBV5-4 CASSLGAQGTAFF TGTGCCAGCAGCTTGGGAGCCCAAGGAACAGCTTTCTTT
TRBJ2-2 . . TRBV19 CASYAILGTGELFF TGTGCCAGTTACGCCATATTAGGGACCGGGGAGCTGTTTTTT
TRBJ1-5 . . TRBV11-1 CASSPSSSQPQHF TGTGCCAGCAGCCCGTCATCGAGTCAGCCCCAGCATTTT
TRBJ1-5 . once TRBV19 CASSPTRAPGQPQHF TGTGCCAGTAGTCCGACCCGAGCCCCGGGACAGCCCCAGCATTTT
TRBJ1-4 . . TRBV25-1 CASSSWDGINEKLFF TGTGCCAGCAGTAGTTGGGACGGTATTAATGAAAAACTGTTTTTT
TRBJ1-6 TRBD1 once TRBV11-1 CASSFGQGLNSPLHF TGTGCCAGCAGCTTTGGACAGGGACTTAATTCACCCCTCCACTTT
TRBJ2-5 TRBD2 . TRBV24-1 CATSDSGLAGGTRETQYF TGTGCCACCAGTGATTCAGGACTAGCGGGGGGGACTCGAGAGACCCAGTACTTC
TRBJ1-1 TRBD1 few TRBV10-3 CATGTGVNTEAFF TGTGCCACCGGAACAGGGGTGAACACTGAAGCTTTCTTT
TRBJ2-7 TRBD1 . TRBV5-1 CASSSNYGTALYEQYF TGCGCCAGCAGCTCAAACTACGGGACAGCCCTCTACGAGCAGTACTTC
TRBJ1-1 . . TRBV27 CASRRDNPNTEAFF TGTGCCAGCAGAAGGGACAACCCGAACACTGAAGCTTTCTTT